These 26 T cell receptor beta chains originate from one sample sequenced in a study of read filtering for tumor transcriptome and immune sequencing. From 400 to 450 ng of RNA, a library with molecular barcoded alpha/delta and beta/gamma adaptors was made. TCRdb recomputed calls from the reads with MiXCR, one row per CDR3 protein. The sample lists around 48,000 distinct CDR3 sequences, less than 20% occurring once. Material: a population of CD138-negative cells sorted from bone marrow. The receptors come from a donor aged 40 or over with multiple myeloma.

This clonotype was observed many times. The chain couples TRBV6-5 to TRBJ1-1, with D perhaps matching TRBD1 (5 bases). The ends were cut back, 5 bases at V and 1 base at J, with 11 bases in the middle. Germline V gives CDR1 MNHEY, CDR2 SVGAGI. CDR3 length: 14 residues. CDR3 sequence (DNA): TGTGCCAGCAGTGGAACGACAGCGAACACTGAAGCTTTCTTT. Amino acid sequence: CASSGTTANTEAFF.

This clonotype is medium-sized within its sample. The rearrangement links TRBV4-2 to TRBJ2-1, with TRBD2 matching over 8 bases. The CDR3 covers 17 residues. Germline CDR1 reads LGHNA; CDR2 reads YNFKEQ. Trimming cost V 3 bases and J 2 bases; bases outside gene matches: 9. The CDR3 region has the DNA TGTGCCAGCAGCCAGGCCTCAGCGGGAGAACCCTACAATGAGCAGTTCTTC. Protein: CASSQASAGEPYNEQFF.

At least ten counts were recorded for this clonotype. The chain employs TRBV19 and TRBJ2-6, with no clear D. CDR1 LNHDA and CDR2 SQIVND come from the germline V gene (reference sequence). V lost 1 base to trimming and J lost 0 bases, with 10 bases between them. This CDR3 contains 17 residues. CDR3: CASSIGAGPSGANVLTF. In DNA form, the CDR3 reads TGTGCCAGTAGTATAGGGGCCGGTCCCTCTGGGGCCAACGTCCTGACTTTC.

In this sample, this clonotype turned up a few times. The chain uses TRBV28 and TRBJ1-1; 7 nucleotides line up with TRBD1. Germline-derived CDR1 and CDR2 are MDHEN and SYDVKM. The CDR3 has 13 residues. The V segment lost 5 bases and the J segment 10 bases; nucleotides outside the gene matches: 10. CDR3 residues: CASSPYRGRVAFF. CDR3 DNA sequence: TGTGCCAGCAGTCCTTACAGGGGTCGCGTAGCTTTCTTT.

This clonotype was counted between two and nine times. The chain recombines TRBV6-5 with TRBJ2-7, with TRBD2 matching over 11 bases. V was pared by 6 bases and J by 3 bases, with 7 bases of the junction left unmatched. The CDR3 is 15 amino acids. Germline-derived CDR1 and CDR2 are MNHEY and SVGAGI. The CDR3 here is CASSYTTSGIYEQYF. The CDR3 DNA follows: TGTGCCAGCAGCTACACGACTAGCGGGATCTACGAGCAGTACTTC.

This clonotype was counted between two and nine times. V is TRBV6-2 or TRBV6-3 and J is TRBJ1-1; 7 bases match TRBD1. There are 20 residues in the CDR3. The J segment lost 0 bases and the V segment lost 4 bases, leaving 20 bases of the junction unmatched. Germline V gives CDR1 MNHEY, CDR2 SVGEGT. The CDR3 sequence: CASSFPTLARQGNLNTEAFF. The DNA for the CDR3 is TGTGCCAGCAGTTTCCCTACCTTGGCGAGACAGGGTAACTTGAACACTGAAGCTTTCTTT.

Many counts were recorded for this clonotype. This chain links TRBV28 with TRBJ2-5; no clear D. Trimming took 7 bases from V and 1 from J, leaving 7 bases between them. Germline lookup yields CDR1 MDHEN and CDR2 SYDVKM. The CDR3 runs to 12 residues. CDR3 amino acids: CASKGSQETQYF. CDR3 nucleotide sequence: TGTGCCAGCAAAGGTTCCCAAGAGACCCAGTACTTC.

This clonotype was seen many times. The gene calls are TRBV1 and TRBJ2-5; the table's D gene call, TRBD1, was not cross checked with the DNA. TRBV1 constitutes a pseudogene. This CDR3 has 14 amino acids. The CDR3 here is CTSSPWTDQETQYF. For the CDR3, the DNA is TGCACCAGCAGCCCTTGGACAGACCAGGAGACCCAGTACTTC.

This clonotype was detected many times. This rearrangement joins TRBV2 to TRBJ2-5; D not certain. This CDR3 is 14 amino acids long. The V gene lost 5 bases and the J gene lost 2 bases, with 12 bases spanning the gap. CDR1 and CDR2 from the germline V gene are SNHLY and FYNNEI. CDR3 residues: CASSSGRSQETQYF. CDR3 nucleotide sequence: TGTGCCAGCAGTTCCGGCAGGTCACAAGAGACCCAGTACTTC.

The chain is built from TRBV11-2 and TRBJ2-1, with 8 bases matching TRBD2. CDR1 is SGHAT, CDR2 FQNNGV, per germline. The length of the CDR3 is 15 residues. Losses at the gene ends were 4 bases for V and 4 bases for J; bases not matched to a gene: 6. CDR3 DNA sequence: TGTGCCAGCAGCTCAACCGGGGGGGTATACAATGAGCAGTTCTTC. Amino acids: CASSSTGGVYNEQFF. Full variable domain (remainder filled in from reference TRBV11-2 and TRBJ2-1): EAGVAQSPRYKIIEKRQSVAFWCNPISGHATLYWYQQILGQGPKLLIQFQNNGVVDDSQLPKDRFSAERLKGVDSTLKIQPAKLEDSAVYLCASSSTGGVYNEQFFGPGTRLTVL.

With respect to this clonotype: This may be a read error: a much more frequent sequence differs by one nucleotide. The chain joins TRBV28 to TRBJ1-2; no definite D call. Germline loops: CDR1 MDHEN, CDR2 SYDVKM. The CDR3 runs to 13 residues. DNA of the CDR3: TGTGACAGCAGTTTTGGTCCTGACTATGGCTACACCTTC. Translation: CDSSFGPDYGYTF.

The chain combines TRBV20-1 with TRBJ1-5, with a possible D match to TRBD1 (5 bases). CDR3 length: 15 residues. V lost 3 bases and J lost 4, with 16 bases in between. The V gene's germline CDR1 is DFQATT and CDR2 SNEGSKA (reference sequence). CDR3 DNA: TGCAGTGCTAGCCCTGGGGGTAGTAAGAATCAGCCCCAGCATTTT. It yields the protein CSASPGGSKNQPQHF.

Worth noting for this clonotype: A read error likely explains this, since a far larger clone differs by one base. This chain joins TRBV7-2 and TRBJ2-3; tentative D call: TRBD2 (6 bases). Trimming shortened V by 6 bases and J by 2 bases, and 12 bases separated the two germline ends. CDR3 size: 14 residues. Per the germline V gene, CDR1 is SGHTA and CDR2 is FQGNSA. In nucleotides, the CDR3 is TGTGCCAGCAGGGGCGGGATCTACACAGATACGCAGTATTTT. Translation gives CASRGGIYTDTQYF.

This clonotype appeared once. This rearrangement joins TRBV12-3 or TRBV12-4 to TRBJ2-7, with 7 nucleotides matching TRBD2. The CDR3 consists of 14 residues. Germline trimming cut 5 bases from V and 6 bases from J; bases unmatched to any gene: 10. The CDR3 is CASSLSLGGSEQYF. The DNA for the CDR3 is TGTGCCAGCAGTCTCTCCCTGGGGGGGAGCGAGCAGTACTTC.

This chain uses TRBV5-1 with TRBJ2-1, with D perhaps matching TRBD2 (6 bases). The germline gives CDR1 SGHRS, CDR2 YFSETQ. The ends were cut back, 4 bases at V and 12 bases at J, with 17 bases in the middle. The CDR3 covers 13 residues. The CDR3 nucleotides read TGCGCCAGCAGCCTGTACACGCGGGATGGGCAGTTCTTC. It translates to CASSLYTRDGQFF. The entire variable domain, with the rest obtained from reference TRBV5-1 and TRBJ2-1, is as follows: KAGVTQTPRYLIKTRGQQVTLSCSPISGHRSVSWYQQTPGQGLQFLFEYFSETQRNKGNFPGRFSGRQFSNSRSEMNVSTLELGDSALYLCASSLYTRDGQFFGPGTRLTVL.

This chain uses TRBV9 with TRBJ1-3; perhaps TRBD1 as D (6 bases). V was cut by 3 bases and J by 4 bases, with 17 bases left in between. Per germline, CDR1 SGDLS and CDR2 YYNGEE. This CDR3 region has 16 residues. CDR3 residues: CASSGRLGGSGNTIYF. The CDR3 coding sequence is TGTGCCAGCAGCGGCCGGCTAGGGGGAAGCGGAAACACCATATATTTT.

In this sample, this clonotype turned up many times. CDR3 coding DNA: TGTGCCAGCAGTACTCGGACAGGGGGCGCCGCCTACGAGCAGTACTTC. It yields the protein CASSTRTGGAAYEQYF. The chain joins TRBV12-3 or TRBV12-4 to TRBJ2-7, with TRBD1 matching over 11 bases. V trimming: 5 bases; J trimming: 2 bases; junction bases outside the gene matches: 8. The CDR3 has 16 residues.

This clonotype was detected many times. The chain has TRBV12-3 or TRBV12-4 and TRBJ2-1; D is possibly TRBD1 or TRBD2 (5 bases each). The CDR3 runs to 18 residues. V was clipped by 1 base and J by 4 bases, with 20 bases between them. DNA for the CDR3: TGTGCCAGCAGTTTAGTTCGAGGGGCCAGTTCCGGGTACAATGAGCAGTTCTTC. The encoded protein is CASSLVRGASSGYNEQFF.

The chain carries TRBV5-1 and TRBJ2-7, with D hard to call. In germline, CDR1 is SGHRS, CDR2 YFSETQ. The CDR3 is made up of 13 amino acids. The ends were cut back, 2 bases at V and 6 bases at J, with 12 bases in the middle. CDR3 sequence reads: CASSFQPSAEQYF. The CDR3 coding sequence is TGCGCCAGCAGCTTTCAACCCAGTGCCGAGCAGTACTTC. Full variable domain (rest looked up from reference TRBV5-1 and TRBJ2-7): KAGVTQTPRYLIKTRGQQVTLSCSPISGHRSVSWYQQTPGQGLQFLFEYFSETQRNKGNFPGRFSGRQFSNSRSEMNVSTLELGDSALYLCASSFQPSAEQYFGPGTRLTVT.

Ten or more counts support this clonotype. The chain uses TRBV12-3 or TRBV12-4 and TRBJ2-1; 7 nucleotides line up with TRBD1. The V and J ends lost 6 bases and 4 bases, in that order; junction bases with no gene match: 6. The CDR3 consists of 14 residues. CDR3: CASSPSTGYNEQFF. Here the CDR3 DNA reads TGTGCCAGCAGCCCTTCGACAGGGTACAATGAGCAGTTCTTC.

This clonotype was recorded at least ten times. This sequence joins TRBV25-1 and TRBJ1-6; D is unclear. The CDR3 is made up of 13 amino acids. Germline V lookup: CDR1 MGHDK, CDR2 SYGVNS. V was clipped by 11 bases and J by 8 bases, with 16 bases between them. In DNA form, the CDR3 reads TGTGCCGTCGCTCTGGGTGAGGATTCACCCCTCCACTTT. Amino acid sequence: CAVALGEDSPLHF.

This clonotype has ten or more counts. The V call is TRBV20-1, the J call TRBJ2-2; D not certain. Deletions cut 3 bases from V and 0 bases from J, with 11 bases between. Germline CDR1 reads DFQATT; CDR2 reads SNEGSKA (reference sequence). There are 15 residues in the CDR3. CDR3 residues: CSASSQRSNTGELFF. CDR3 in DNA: TGCAGTGCTAGTAGCCAGCGTTCGAACACCGGGGAGCTGTTTTTT.

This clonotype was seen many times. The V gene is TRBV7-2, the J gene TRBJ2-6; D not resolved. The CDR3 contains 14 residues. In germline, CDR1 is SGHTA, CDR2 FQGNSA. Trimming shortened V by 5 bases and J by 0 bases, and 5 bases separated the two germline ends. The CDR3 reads CASSPSSGANVLTF. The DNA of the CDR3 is TGTGCCAGCAGCCCTAGCTCTGGGGCCAACGTCCTGACTTTC.

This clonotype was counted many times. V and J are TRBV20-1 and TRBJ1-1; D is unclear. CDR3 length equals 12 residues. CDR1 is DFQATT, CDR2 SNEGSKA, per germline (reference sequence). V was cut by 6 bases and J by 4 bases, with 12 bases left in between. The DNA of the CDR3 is TGCAGTGCCCCCAGGCCGCTCACTGAAGCTTTCTTT. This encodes CSAPRPLTEAFF.

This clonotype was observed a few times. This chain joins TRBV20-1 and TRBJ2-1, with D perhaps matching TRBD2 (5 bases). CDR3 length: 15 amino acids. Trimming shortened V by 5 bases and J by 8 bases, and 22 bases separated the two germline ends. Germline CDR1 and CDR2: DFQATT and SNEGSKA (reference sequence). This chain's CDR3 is CSAYSGWVGNHEQFF. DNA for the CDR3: TGCAGTGCTTACTCGGGGTGGGTCGGGAACCATGAGCAGTTCTTC.

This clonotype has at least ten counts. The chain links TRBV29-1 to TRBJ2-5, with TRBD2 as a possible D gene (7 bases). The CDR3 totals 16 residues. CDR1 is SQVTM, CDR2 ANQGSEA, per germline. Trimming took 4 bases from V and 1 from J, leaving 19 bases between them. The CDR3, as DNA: TGCAGCGTTGGTGGGGGGGCAGGGTACTCCCAAGAGACCCAGTACTTC. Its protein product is CSVGGGAGYSQETQYF.